Listed here is a single TCR beta chain. Noted treatment: randomized to nivolumab then ipilimumab (arm A) or the reverse (arm B). From thawed PBMCs, live CD3+CD8+ cells negative for CD19 and CD56 were sorted. TCRdb's table, derived via immunoSEQ multiplex PCR, lists solely in-frame clones and lacks some. The sample lists more than 35,000 clones, about 88% occurring once. The sample comes from a study of sequential checkpoint blockade in melanoma. Study summary: Arm A got nivolumab then ipilimumab; arm B the reverse, 1:1.

This clonotype originated in a human donor with melanoma. The specimen was CD8+ T cells sorted from blood (inferred from file names), collected from a patient given nivolumab and ipilimumab in sequence.

The CDR3 spells CASSQVQGDQPQHF. CDR3 DNA: TGCGCCAGCAGCCAAGTACAGGGGGATCAGCCCCAGCATTTT. The chain carries TRBV4-1 and TRBJ1-5; 8 bases align to TRBD1. V lost 1 base, J lost 5 bases, and 1 base stayed unmatched. Per germline, CDR1 MGHRA and CDR2 YSYEKL. This CDR3 contains 14 residues.